The rows below give T cell receptor beta chains drawn from one sample of a study of blood T cell repertoires in COVID-19. The table came from immunoSEQ multiplex PCR; TCRdb's copy has only in-frame clones and leaves some out. Among some 290,000 clones listed, approximately 87% were seen once. Sequencing used peripheral blood. These receptors were obtained from a young woman with COVID-19, enrolled during active disease. CDR3s include the opening cysteine and the closing phenylalanine or tryptophan. The D gene is left open where the match is weak. Only some rows state a clone size, as once, few, many or a class for expanded clones.

j_call v_call d_call clone_size cdr3_aa cdr3_nt
TRBJ2-3 TRBV5-1 - once CASSLDAPTSTDTQYF TGCGCCAGCAGCTTGGACGCTCCTACTAGCACAGATACGCAGTATTTT
TRBJ2-5 TRBV4-1 - - CASSQVHRWQETQYF TGCGCCAGCAGCCAAGTCCACAGGTGGCAAGAGACCCAGTACTTC
TRBJ1-1 TRBV25-1 - - CASKRAGENTEAFF TGTGCCAGCAAGAGAGCAGGGGAAAACACTGAAGCTTTCTTT
TRBJ1-1 TRBV5-6 - few CASSYGVGEKTEAFF TGTGCCAGCAGCTATGGTGTAGGGGAAAAGACTGAAGCTTTCTTT
TRBJ2-7 TRBV19 - - CASSIQGYGYEQYF TGTGCCAGTAGTATCCAGGGTTACGGGTACGAGCAGTACTTC
TRBJ1-1 TRBV29-1 - - CSATGQNTEAFF TGCAGCGCTACGGGACAGAACACTGAAGCTTTCTTT
TRBJ1-3 TRBV5-1 - - CASSLGLTSGNTIYF TGCGCCAGCAGCCTGGGACTCACCTCTGGAAACACCATATATTTT
TRBJ1-5 TRBV12-5 - few CASGLVLGPRDNQPQHF TGTGCTAGTGGTTTGGTACTGGGCCCGAGGGACAATCAGCCCCAGCATTTT
TRBJ1-1 TRBV27 - - CASSASTGKIGEAFF TGTGCCAGCAGCGCTTCAACAGGGAAGATCGGAGAAGCTTTCTTT
TRBJ2-1 TRBV6-1 - - CASSEQGGSRSEQFF TGTGCCAGCAGTGAACAGGGGGGATCGAGGAGTGAGCAGTTCTTC
TRBJ2-1 TRBV5-6 - once CASSLEGEGLYNEQFF TGTGCCAGCAGCTTGGAGGGTGAGGGCCTTTACAATGAGCAGTTCTTC
TRBJ1-5 TRBV5-5 TRBD1 - CASSHRDRGAVNQPQHF TGTGCCAGCAGCCACCGGGACAGGGGAGCGGTCAATCAGCCCCAGCATTTT
TRBJ2-3 TRBV27 TRBD2 - CASSLWGGLAESKDTQYF TGTGCCAGCAGTTTATGGGGGGGACTAGCGGAGTCCAAGGATACGCAGTATTTT
TRBJ2-2 TRBV5-4 TRBD2 - CASSPLAGGLPGELFF TGTGCCAGCAGCCCCCTAGCGGGAGGGCTTCCCGGGGAGCTGTTTTTT
TRBJ1-1 TRBV3-1/TRBV3-2 - - CASSLQMNTEAFF TGTGCCAGCAGCCTCCAGATGAACACTGAAGCTTTCTTT
TRBJ2-3 TRBV6-5 TRBD2 - CASSLVAGVDTQYF TGTGCCAGCAGCCTAGTAGCGGGAGTAGATACGCAGTATTTT
TRBJ2-2 TRBV6-1 TRBD2 - CASSDVSGGTGELFF TGTGCCAGCAGTGATGTTAGCGGGGGGACCGGGGAGCTGTTTTTT
TRBJ1-2 TRBV30 - - CAWRSREGIWYGYTF TGTGCCTGGAGGTCGAGGGAGGGCATCTGGTATGGCTACACCTTC
TRBJ2-5 TRBV7-2 TRBD2 - CASSLARASGSETQYF TGTGCCAGCAGCTTAGCGAGGGCTAGCGGGAGTGAGACCCAGTACTTC
TRBJ1-1 TRBV28 - once CASSLRQRWTEAFF TGTGCCAGCAGTTTGCGACAGAGATGGACTGAAGCTTTCTTT